The entry below gives a single T cell receptor beta chain sequence along with its context. Its specificity is not known. 13 Jbeta primers and 60 Vbeta primers were used for the PCR. Clones were read by immunoSEQ multiplex PCR, and TCRdb kept only the in-frame ones, dropping some. The sample contains about 130,000 clones, roughly 9.8% of which appear only once. Germline CDR1 and CDR2: SGHDN and FVKESK. With 10 bases clipped from V and 5 bases from J, the junction kept 9 bases outside the gene matches. CDR3 length: 14 amino acids. These data originate in a study of cytomegalovirus exposure and HLA in healthy donors. Study-wide results and caveats: The authors enumerated some 170 TCR beta chains as linked to cytomegalovirus. In presence/absence analyses, roughly uniform sequencing depth across donors was assumed.

The V gene is TRBV14, the J gene TRBJ2-3, with TRBD2 matching 10 bases. The clonotype originates from a man aged 50 or older in good health and CMV-seronegative. Sample: PBMCs. CDR3 region: CATEAGGPGDTQYF. The CDR3 coding sequence is TGTGCCACCGAAGCGGGAGGGCCGGGAGATACGCAGTATTTT.